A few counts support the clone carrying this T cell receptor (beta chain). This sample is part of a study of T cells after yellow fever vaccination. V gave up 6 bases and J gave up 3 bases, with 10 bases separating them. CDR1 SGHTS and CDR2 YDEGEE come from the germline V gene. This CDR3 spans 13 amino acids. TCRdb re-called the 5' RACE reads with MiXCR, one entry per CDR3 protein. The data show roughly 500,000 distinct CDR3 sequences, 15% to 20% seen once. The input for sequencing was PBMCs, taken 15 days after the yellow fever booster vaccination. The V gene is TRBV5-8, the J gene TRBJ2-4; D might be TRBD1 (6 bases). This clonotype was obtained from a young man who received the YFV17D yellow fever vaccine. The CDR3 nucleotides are TGTGCCAGCAACAGGGACGGCAAAAACATTCAGTACTTC. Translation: CASNRDGKNIQYF.